The rows below give T cell receptor beta chains drawn from one sample of a study of T cells after yellow fever vaccination. One entry per CDR3 protein, called by TCRdb with MiXCR from the 5' RACE reads. This sample has a few hundred thousand distinct CDR3 sequences, with roughly 4.3% found just once. Here the sequenced sample was PBMCs, taken 5 days after the yellow fever booster vaccination. The receptor set was obtained from a man in his late teens or twenties who received the YFV17D yellow fever vaccine. CDR3s include the opening cysteine and the closing phenylalanine or tryptophan. The D gene is left open where the match is weak. Size is stated for part of the rows, as once, few or many counts, or as a class when the clone is expanded.

V	size	J	D	DNA	CDR3
TRBV12-3/TRBV12-4	many	TRBJ2-7	-	TGTGCCAGCAGCCCAGAACAAGGCGAGCAGTACTTC	CASSPEQGEQYF
TRBV29-1	-	TRBJ2-6	-	TGCAGCGTTGAACCAGACGGATTTCAAGGGGCCAACGTCCTGACTTTC	CSVEPDGFQGANVLTF
TRBV2	-	TRBJ2-5	-	TGTGCCAGCAGTGAGCTGACCGTTCAAGAGACCCAGTACTTC	CASSELTVQETQYF
TRBV7-6	once	TRBJ2-1	TRBD1	TGTGCCAGCAGCCTTTGGACAGGGGGCGCCGGGCACTACAATGAGCAGTTCTTC	CASSLWTGGAGHYNEQFF
TRBV7-2	-	TRBJ1-1	-	TGTGCCAGCAGCTCCCAAGGGGGGTCGCTCACTGAAGCTTTCTTT	CASSSQGGSLTEAFF
TRBV6-6	-	TRBJ2-2	TRBD2	TGTGCCAGCAGTGGGATAGCGGGCGGAACCGGGGAGCTGTTTTTT	CASSGIAGGTGELFF
TRBV28	few	TRBJ1-2	-	TGTGCCAGCAACGGGCCTTTAACCCACGTTATCTATGGCTACACCTTC	CASNGPLTHVIYGYTF
TRBV9	-	TRBJ2-7	-	TGTGCCAGCAGCGCCCCTAATAACTACGAGCAGTACTTC	CASSAPNNYEQYF
TRBV12-3/TRBV12-4	many	TRBJ2-3	TRBD2	TGTGCCAGCAGCCGAAGGCCTAGCGGGGGGGTTAGCACAGATACGCAGTATTTT	CASSRRPSGGVSTDTQYF
TRBV5-5	few	TRBJ2-7	-	TGTGCCAGCAGTCTGGGAATAACCTACGAGCAGTACTTC	CASSLGITYEQYF
TRBV19	-	TRBJ2-3	TRBD1	TGTGCCAGCCAGGACAGGGGAAGCACAGATACGCAGTATTTT	CASQDRGSTDTQYF
TRBV6-2/TRBV6-3	few	TRBJ2-4	TRBD2	TGTGCCAGCAGTTACCGGGGGGGCGACATTCAGTACTTC	CASSYRGGDIQYF
TRBV5-4	-	TRBJ2-5	TRBD2	TGTGCCAGCAGATCTAGCGGGGGGGCAGAGACCCAGTACTTC	CASRSSGGAETQYF
TRBV7-9	many	TRBJ2-4	-	TGTGCCAGCAGCTTACGGGGGCCCCAAAACATTCAGTACTTC	CASSLRGPQNIQYF
TRBV6-2/TRBV6-3	-	TRBJ2-7	-	TGTGCCAGCAGTTACCTCCCGACCTACGAGCAGTACTTC	CASSYLPTYEQYF
TRBV12-5	few	TRBJ1-5	-	TGTGCTAGTGGTATCCGGGACACGAGTCATAGCAATCAGCCCCAGCATTTT	CASGIRDTSHSNQPQHF
TRBV20-1	-	TRBJ1-1	TRBD1	TGCAGTGCCCAAGGGACAGGGGAGGCTGAAGCTTTCTTT	CSAQGTGEAEAFF
TRBV20-1	few	TRBJ2-1	-	TGCAGTGCTACCGACCTAGGATATAGCTCCTACAATGAGCAGTTCTTC	CSATDLGYSSYNEQFF
TRBV4-1	many	TRBJ2-3	-	TGCGCCAGCAGCCAAACGTCGGATACGCAGTATTTT	CASSQTSDTQYF
TRBV24-1	many	TRBJ1-1	-	TGTGCCACCAGTGATTCAGGGGCGGGAGTCACTGAAGCTTTCTTT	CATSDSGAGVTEAFF
TRBV12-3/TRBV12-4	many	TRBJ1-2	-	TGTGCCAGCAGTTCCGACCCTATCACCTACACCTTC	CASSSDPITYTF
TRBV9	once	TRBJ2-2	-	TGTGCCAGCAGCGCGGAGGGGGTCTACACCGTGGAGCTGTTTTTT	CASSAEGVYTVELFF
TRBV7-2	few	TRBJ2-7	-	TGTGCCAGCAGCTTAGTCCGGGACACCGTTTACGAGCAGTACTTC	CASSLVRDTVYEQYF
TRBV7-2	many	TRBJ1-1	TRBD1	TGTGCCAGCAGCCCACTTGGGACAGGGGTTTCAGCTTTCTTT	CASSPLGTGVSAFF
TRBV19	-	TRBJ1-2	-	TGTGCCAGTAGTAGTCACCGGCAGGGGATGTTCCTCTATGGCTACACCTTC	CASSSHRQGMFLYGYTF
TRBV18	few	TRBJ1-2	TRBD1	TGTGCCAGCTCAACGGAGGGACAGCCTAACTATGGCTACACCTTC	CASSTEGQPNYGYTF
TRBV6-6	few	TRBJ2-1	-	TGTGCCAGCAGTTCCACCGGGGCTCATGAGCAGTTCTTC	CASSSTGAHEQFF
TRBV4-3	few	TRBJ1-1	-	TGCGCCAGCAGCAGCACCGGACGGACGAACACTGAAGCTTTCTTT	CASSSTGRTNTEAFF
TRBV12-3/TRBV12-4	few	TRBJ2-2	-	TGTGCCAGCAGTTTAGTCCCAATCAACACCGGGGAGCTGTTTTTT	CASSLVPINTGELFF